The 4 T cell receptor beta chains below were found in one sample sequenced in a study of cytomegalovirus exposure and HLA in healthy donors (dated by TCRdb to between 2016 and 2019). Library method: the immunoSEQ multiplex PCR assay. The multiplex PCR relied on a mix of 60 forward primers for TCR Vbeta segments and 13 reverse primers for TCR Jbeta segments. Here the immuneACCESS table is served through TCRdb, limited to in-frame sequences with V and J called. Missing clones are a known gap in these copies; in checked studies unresolved V genes cover under half, and the rest lacks a known reason. The sample profile shows around 150,000 clones; 68% of them were found once. Of the sample, about 10% falls within the top ten clones. Sequencing was performed on PBMCs. Receptors were obtained from a man in his thirties or forties in good health and CMV-seropositive.

The gene calls are TRBV9 and TRBJ2-1; TRBD2 matches 13 bases. The germline V gene encodes CDR1 SGDLS and CDR2 YYNGEE. With 2 bases clipped from V and 7 bases from J, the junction kept 12 bases outside the gene matches. CDR3 length: 18 residues. The chain's CDR3 is CASSVGLAGRGSGNEQFF. For the CDR3, the DNA is TGTGCCAGCAGCGTGGGACTAGCGGGGAGAGGTAGTGGGAATGAGCAGTTCTTC.

This chain uses TRBV9 with TRBJ2-3; D perhaps matches TRBD2 (5 bases). Trimming removed 0 bases from V and 1 base from J, with 12 bases in between. Germline V gene sequence: CDR1 SGDLS, CDR2 YYNGEE. The CDR3 length is 16 residues. The CDR3 protein is CASSVEGGSRTDTQYF. The CDR3 DNA reads as TGTGCCAGCAGCGTAGAGGGTGGGAGCCGCACAGATACGCAGTATTTT.

This clone was observed a handful of times. Other DNA sequences in the sample encode the same CDR3. The genes are TRBV5-1 and TRBJ2-3, with unresolved D. The CDR3 extends over 16 amino acids. The V end was cut by 0 bases, the J end by 0 bases, with 11 bases between. Germline V gives CDR1 SGHRS, CDR2 YFSETQ. This CDR3 is CASSLGSSGSTDTQYF. The DNA for the CDR3 is TGCGCCAGCAGCTTGGGGTCATCAGGCAGCACAGATACGCAGTATTTT.

The CDR3 DNA is TGTGCCAGCAGTGGAGCGAACACGAACTACGAGCAGTACTTC. This codes for CASSGANTNYEQYF. The chain has TRBV2 and TRBJ2-7, with D uncertain. The CDR3 extends over 14 amino acids. The ends were cut back, 4 bases at V and 3 bases at J, with 13 bases in the middle. From germline, CDR1 is SNHLY and CDR2 FYNNEI.